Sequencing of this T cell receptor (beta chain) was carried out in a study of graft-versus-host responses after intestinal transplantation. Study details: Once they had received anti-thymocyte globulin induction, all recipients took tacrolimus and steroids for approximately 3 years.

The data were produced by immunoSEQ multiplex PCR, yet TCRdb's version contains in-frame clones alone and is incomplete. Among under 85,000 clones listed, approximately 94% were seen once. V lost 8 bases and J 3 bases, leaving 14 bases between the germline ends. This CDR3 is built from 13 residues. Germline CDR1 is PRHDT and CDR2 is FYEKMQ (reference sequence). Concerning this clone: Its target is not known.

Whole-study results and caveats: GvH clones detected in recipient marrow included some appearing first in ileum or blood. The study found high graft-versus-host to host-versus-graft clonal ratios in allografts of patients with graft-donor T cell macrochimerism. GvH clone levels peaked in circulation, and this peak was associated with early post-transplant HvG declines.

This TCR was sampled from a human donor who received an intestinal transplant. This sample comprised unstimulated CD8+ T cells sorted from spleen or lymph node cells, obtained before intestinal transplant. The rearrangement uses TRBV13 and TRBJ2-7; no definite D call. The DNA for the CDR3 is TGTGCCAGCGGAATATCGGTTCTCTACGAGCAGTACTTC. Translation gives CASGISVLYEQYF.